This T cell receptor beta chain is from a study of beta chain features in type 1 diabetes. Whole-study findings and limits: Compared with healthy donors, patients appeared to share more similar naive, central memory and regulatory TCRB repertoires. These data did not resolve whether HLA type affects TCRB rearrangement. PCR might preferentially amplify shorter templates, equally in patients and controls.

Only a few counts were recorded for this clone. The antigen is not known. Expressed TCRB transcripts were sequenced, since all the RNA that had been isolated was reverse transcribed. Using immunoSEQ multiplex PCR, the repertoire was profiled, and TCRdb retains in-frame clones only, with some absent. Of over 500,000 clones in the sample, 15% were seen once. The V segment lost 4 bases and the J segment 5 bases; nucleotides outside the gene matches: 8. CDR1 MGHRA and CDR2 YSYEKL come from the germline V gene. The CDR3 runs 15 residues. The specimen sequenced was naive CD4+ T cells from blood. The clonotype was recovered from a man aged 18 to 29 in good health. The J gene is TRBJ2-7, the V gene TRBV4-1; 10 positions agree with TRBD2. In DNA, the CDR3 is TGCGCCAGCAGCCTTCTCGGACTAGCGGCACACGAGCAGTACTTC. Encoded protein: CASSLLGLAAHEQYF.